The source of this T cell receptor beta chain is a study of T cells in Graves' hyperthyroidism and ophthalmopathy. Study observations and caveats: Most thyroid clonotypes expanded above 0.001 were also detected in blood.

TCR beta CDR3 sequences were amplified from RNA transcripts. HTBI primers were used for first-round RT-PCR of the TCR CDR3. MiXCR was run by TCRdb on the multiplex PCR reads, yielding one entry per CDR3 protein. The table shows a few hundred thousand distinct CDR3 sequences, with around a sixth occurring only once. This clonotype was seen a handful of times. Its antigen is not identified. This CDR3 comprises 14 residues. V lost 6 bases and J lost 9, with 18 bases in between. The origin of this receptor is a woman aged 45 to 65 with Graves' hyperthyroidism. Sequenced sample: blood. The J gene is TRBJ2-1, the V gene TRBV12-3 or TRBV12-4, with D possibly being TRBD2 (7 bases). CDR3 sequence: CASSRRGGVPEQFF. In DNA form, the CDR3 reads TGTGCCAGCAGCCGGAGGGGGGGGGTTCCTGAGCAGTTCTTC.